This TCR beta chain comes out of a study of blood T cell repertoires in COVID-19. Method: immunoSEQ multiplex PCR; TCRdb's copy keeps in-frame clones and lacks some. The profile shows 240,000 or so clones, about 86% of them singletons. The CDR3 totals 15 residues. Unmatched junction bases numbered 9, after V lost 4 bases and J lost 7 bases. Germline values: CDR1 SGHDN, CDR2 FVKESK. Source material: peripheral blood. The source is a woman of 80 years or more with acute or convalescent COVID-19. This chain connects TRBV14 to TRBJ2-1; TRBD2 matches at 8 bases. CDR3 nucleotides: TGTGCCAGCAGCCCCCTAGCGGGTGGAGTAAATGAGCAGTTCTTC. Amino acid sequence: CASSPLAGGVNEQFF.